This entry features one T cell receptor beta chain sequence. The entry originates in a study of control samples from healthy donors and cancer patients. CDR3 length: 16 amino acids. Data came from immunoSEQ multiplex PCR; TCRdb stores just in-frame clones and leaves some out. Among more than 95,000 clones listed, about 90% were seen once. The genes are TRBV21-1 and TRBJ2-1; TRBD1, as called in the table, went unchecked against the DNA. TRBV21-1 is listed as a pseudogene. This sequence was found in a young man in good health. The specimen was blood. The CDR3 nucleotides read TGTGCCAGCAGCCAAACAGGGAAGGGTTCGCGCAATGAGCAGTTCTTC. Encoded protein: CASSQTGKGSRNEQFF.